This TCR beta chain was retrieved from a study of radiotherapy plus CTLA-4 blockade in lung cancer. The protocol was immunoSEQ multiplex PCR, while the TCRdb copy is restricted to in-frame clones and leaves out a portion. The sample consists of around 37,000 clones, 72% of them appearing once. Trimming took 5 bases from V and 4 from J; bases not matched to a gene: 8. Germline V gene lookup returns CDR1 SEHNR and CDR2 FQNEAQ (reference sequence). The CDR3 is 16 amino acids. This receptor was taken from a human donor with non-small cell lung cancer who had stable disease on radiotherapy plus ipilimumab. Sequencing used peripheral blood, obtained from a patient treated with radiotherapy plus ipilimumab. The rearrangement uses TRBV7-9 and TRBJ1-4, with 9 positions matching TRBD1. As DNA, the CDR3 is TGTGCCAGCAGCCCGTGGACAGGGGTCCGTAATGAAAAACTGTTTTTT. Its protein product is CASSPWTGVRNEKLFF.